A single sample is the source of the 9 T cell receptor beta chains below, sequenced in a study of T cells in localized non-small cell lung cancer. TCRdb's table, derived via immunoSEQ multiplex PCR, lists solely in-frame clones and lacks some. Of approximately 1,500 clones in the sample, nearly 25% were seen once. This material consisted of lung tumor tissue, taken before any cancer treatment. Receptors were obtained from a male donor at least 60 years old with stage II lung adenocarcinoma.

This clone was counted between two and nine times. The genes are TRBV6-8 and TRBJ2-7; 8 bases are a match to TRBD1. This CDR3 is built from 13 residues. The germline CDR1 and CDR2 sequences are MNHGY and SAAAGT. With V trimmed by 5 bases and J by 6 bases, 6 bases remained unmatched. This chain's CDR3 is CASSHQGAREQYF. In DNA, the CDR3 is TGTGCCAGCAGTCATCAGGGGGCGCGCGAGCAGTACTTC.

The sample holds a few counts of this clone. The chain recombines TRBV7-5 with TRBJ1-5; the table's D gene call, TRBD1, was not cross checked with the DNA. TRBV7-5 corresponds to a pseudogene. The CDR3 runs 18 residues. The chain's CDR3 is CASSRDREVAGSNQPQHF. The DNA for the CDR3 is TGTGCCAGCAGTCGAGACAGGGAAGTTGCTGGGAGCAATCAGCCCCAGCATTTT.

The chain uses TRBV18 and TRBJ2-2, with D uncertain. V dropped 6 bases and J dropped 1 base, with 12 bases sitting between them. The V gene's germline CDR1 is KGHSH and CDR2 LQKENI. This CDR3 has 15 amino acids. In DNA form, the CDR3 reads TGTGCCAGCTCTTGGGGTCAGCAGAACACCGGGGAGCTGTTTTTT. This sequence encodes CASSWGQQNTGELFF.

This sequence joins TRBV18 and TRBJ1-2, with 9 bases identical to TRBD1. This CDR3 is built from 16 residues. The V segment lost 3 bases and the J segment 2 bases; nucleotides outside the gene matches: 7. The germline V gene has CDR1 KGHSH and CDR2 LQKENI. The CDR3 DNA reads TGTGCCAGCTCACCTACAGGGGGCCCGTGGAACTATGGCTACACCTTC. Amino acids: CASSPTGGPWNYGYTF.

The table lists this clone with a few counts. CDR3 DNA sequence: TGTGCCAGTCGAACCATGGGACCCATCTTCCTCTACGAGCAGTACTTC. Amino acid sequence: CASRTMGPIFLYEQYF. V gene TRBV28 combines with J gene TRBJ2-7, with D possibly called TRBD1 or TRBD2 (5 bases each). Trimming left V 9 bases short and J 3 bases short, with 24 bases between. This CDR3 is built from 16 residues. Germline values: CDR1 MDHEN, CDR2 SYDVKM.

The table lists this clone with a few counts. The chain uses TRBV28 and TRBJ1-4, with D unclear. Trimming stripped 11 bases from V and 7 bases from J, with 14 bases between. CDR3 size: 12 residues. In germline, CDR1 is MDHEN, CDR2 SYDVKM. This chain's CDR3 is CARGMVPEKLFF. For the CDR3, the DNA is TGTGCCCGTGGGATGGTACCTGAAAAACTGTTTTTT.

The CDR3 loop reads CASSSTGRDTEAFF. CDR3 DNA sequence: TGCGCCAGCAGCTCGACAGGTCGGGACACTGAAGCTTTCTTT. The chain employs TRBV5-1 and TRBJ1-1; a possible D gene is TRBD1 (6 bases). This CDR3 spans 14 amino acids. V lost 3 bases to trimming and J lost 3 bases, with 12 bases between them. Per germline, CDR1 SGHRS and CDR2 YFSETQ.

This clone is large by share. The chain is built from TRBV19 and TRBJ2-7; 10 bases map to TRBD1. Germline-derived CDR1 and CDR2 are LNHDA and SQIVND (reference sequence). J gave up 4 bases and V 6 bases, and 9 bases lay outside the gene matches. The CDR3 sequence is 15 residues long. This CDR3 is CASSSSGTGVYEQYF. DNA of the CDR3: TGTGCCAGTAGCTCATCCGGGACAGGGGTTTACGAGCAGTACTTC.

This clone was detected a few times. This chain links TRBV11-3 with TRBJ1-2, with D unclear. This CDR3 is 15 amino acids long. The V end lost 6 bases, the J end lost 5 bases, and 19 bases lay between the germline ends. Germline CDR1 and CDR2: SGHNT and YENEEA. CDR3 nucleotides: TGTGCCAGCAGTTCCGACATCCCCCGGCCTTATGGCTACACCTTC. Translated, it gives CASSSDIPRPYGYTF.